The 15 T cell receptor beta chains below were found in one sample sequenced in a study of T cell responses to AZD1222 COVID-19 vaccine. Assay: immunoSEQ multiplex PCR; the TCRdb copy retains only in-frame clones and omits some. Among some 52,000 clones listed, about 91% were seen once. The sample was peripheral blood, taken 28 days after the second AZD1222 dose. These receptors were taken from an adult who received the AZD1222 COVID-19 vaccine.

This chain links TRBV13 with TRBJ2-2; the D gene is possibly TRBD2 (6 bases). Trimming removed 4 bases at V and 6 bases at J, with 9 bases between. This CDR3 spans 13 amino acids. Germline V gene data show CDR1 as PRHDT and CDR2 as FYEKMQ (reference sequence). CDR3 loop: CASSWGGAGELFF. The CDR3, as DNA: TGTGCCAGCAGCTGGGGAGGAGCCGGGGAGCTGTTTTTT.

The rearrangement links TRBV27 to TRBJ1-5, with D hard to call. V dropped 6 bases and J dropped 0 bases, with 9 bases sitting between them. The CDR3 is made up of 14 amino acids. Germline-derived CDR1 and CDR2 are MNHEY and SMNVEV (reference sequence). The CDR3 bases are TGTGCCAGCAGGCCCCAGAGTAGCAATCAGCCCCAGCATTTT. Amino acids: CASRPQSSNQPQHF.

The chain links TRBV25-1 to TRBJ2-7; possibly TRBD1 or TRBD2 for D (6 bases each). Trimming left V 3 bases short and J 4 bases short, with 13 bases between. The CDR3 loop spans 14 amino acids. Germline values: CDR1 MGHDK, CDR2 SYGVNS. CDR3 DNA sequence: TGTGCCAGCAGTGATGGGGGGCAATTGTACGAGCAGTACTTC. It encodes CASSDGGQLYEQYF.

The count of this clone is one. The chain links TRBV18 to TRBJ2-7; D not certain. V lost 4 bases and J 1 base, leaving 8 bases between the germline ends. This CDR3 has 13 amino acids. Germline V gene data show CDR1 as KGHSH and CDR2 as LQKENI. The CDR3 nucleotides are TGTGCCAGCTCACAGGGCAATTCCTACGAGCAGTACTTC. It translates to CASSQGNSYEQYF.

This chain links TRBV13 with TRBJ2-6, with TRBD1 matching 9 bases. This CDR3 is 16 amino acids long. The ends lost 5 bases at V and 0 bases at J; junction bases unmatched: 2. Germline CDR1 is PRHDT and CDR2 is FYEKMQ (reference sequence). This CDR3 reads CASSRQGVSGANVLTF. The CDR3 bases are TGTGCCAGCAGCAGACAGGGGGTCTCTGGGGCCAACGTCCTGACTTTC.

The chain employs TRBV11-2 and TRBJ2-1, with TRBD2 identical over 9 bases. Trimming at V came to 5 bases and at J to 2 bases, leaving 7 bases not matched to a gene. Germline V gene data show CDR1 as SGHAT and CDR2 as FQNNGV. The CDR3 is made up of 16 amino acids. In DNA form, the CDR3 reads TGTGCCAGCAGCCGGGCGGGGGGGGCAGCCTACAATGAGCAGTTCTTC. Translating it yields CASSRAGGAAYNEQFF.

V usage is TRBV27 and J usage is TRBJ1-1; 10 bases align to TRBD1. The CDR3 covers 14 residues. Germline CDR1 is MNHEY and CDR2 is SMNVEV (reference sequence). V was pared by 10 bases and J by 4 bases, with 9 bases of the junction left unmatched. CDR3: CATYPTGGGTEAFF. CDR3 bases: TGTGCCACCTACCCGACAGGGGGCGGCACTGAAGCTTTCTTT.

The CDR3 sequence is CASSGQRNTEAFF. The CDR3 DNA reads TGTGCCAGTAGCGGACAGCGGAACACTGAAGCTTTCTTT. The chain couples TRBV19 to TRBJ1-1; a possible D gene is TRBD1 (6 bases). Germline CDR1 is LNHDA and CDR2 is SQIVND (reference sequence). The CDR3 runs to 13 residues. V gave up 6 bases and J gave up 1 base, with 9 bases separating them.

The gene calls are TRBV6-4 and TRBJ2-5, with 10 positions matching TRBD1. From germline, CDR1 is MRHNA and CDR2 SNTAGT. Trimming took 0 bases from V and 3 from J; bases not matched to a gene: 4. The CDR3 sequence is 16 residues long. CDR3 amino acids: CASSDSPGQGKETQYF. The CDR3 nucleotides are TGTGCCAGCAGTGACTCCCCGGGACAGGGGAAAGAGACCCAGTACTTC.

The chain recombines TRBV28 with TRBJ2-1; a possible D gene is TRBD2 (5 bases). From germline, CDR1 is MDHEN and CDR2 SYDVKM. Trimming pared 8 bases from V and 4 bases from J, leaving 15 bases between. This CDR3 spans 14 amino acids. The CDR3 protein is CASGQEAPYNEQFF. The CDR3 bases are TGTGCCAGCGGTCAGGAGGCCCCTTACAATGAGCAGTTCTTC.

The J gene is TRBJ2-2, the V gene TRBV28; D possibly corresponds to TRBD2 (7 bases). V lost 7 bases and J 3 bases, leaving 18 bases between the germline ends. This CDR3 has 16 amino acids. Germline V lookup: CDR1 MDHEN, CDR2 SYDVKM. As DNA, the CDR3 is TGTGCCAGCACCTCACTGGGGGGGCTGGACACCGGGGAGCTGTTTTTT. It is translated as CASTSLGGLDTGELFF.

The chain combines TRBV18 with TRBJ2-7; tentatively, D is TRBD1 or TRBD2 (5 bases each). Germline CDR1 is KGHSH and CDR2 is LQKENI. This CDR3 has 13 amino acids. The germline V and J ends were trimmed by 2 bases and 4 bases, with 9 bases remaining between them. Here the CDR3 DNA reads TGTGCCAGCTCACCAGGGGGACCGTACGAGCAGTACTTC. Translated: CASSPGGPYEQYF.

The CDR3 sequence: CASSQGPGLAASDRETQYF. DNA of the CDR3: TGTGCCAGCAGCCAAGGTCCGGGACTAGCGGCTTCAGACCGGGAGACCCAGTACTTC. The rearrangement links TRBV3-1 (or the pseudogene TRBV3-2) to TRBJ2-5; 11 positions match TRBD2. V lost 1 base to trimming and J lost 5 bases; unmatched junction nucleotides: 15. The CDR3 has 19 amino acids. Germline-derived CDR1 and CDR2 are LGHDT and YNNKEL (reference sequence).

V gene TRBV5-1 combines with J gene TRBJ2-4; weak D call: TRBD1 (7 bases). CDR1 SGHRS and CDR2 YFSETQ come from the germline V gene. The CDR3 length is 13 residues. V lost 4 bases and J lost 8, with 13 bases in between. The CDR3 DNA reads TGCGCCAGCAGCAAACAGGGGACTGACATTCAGTACTTC. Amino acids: CASSKQGTDIQYF.

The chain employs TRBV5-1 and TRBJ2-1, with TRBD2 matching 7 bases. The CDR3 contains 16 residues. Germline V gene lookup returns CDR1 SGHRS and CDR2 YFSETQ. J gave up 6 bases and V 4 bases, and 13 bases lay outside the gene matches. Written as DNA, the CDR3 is TGCGCCAGCAGCGCCGGGCTAGCGGCTCTTCGCAATGAGCAGTTCTTC. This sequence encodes CASSAGLAALRNEQFF.